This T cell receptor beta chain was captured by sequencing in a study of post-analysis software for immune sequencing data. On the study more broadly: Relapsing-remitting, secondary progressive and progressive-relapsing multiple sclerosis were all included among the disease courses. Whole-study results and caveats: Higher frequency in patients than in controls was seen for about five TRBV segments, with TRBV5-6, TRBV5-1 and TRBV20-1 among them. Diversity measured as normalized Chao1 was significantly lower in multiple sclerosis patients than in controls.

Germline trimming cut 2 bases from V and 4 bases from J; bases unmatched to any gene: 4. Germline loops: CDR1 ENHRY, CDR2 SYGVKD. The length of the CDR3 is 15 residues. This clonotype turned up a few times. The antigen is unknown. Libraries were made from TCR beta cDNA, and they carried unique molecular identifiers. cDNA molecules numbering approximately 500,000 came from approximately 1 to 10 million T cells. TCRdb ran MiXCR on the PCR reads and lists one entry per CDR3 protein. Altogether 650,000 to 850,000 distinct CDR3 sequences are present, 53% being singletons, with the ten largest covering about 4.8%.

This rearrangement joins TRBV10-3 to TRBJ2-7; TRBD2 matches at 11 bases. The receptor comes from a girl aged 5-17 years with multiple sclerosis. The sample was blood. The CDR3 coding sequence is TGTGCCATCAGTGAGCCGGGACTAGCGGATTACGAGCAGTACTTC. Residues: CAISEPGLADYEQYF.